This is a list of T cell receptor beta chains from one sample in a study of cytomegalovirus exposure and HLA in healthy donors. The method was immunoSEQ multiplex PCR; TCRdb's version includes in-frame clones alone and lacks a portion of them. The data contain fewer than 250,000 clones, roughly 80% of them seen just once; the ten biggest clones take up less than 2.5%. What was sequenced was PBMCs. These receptors all come from a woman aged 25 to 45 in good health and CMV-seropositive. The CDR3 runs from the conserved cysteine through the conserved F or W. Each record gives: J gene, V gene, CDR3 protein.

TRBJ1-1 | TRBV10-3 | CAIRDRGSTEAFF
TRBJ2-7 | TRBV30 | CAQRGDRGYEQYF
TRBJ1-3 | TRBV5-1 | CASSPTHSSSGNTIYF
TRBJ1-1 | TRBV6-5 | CASTLDRMNTEAFF
TRBJ2-2 | TRBV19 | CASNGPAALTGELFF
TRBJ1-1 | TRBV4-3 | CASSQMAANTEAFF
TRBJ2-7 | TRBV6-5 | CASSYGASGGQYEQYF
TRBJ1-4 | TRBV7-9 | CASSLATGWKLFF
TRBJ1-4 | TRBV2 | CASREDRFNEKLFF
TRBJ2-5 | TRBV11-2 | CASSLDRWGQLQETQYF
TRBJ1-1 | TRBV6-4 | CASSGPHEGGTEAFF
TRBJ2-1 | TRBV7-8 | CASSSRPPTSGLVSNEQFF
TRBJ1-4 | TRBV6-6 | CASRLTGDEKLFF